Detailed here is one TCR beta chain. Its antigen is currently unknown. Repertoires were generated with immunoSEQ multiplex PCR, while TCRdb's copy carries only in-frame clones and drops some. The sample has 70,000 to 80,000 clones, approximately 95% seen once. This specimen comes from a study of cytomegalovirus exposure and HLA in healthy donors. About the research overall: The same platform as the roughly 630 first-cohort repertoires was used for the 90 to 150 validation repertoires, a later analysis reported.

The ends lost 4 bases at V and 5 bases at J; junction bases unmatched: 7. This CDR3 is 14 amino acids long. Germline CDR1 is SGDLS and CDR2 is YYNGEE. Overall study findings and caveats: The classifier, whose performance was assessed in both the original and validation cohorts, reportedly diagnosed cytomegalovirus status with high specificity and sensitivity. Over 150 TCR beta chains were listed as cytomegalovirus-associated.

The TCR comes from a woman younger than 30 in good health and CMV-seronegative. The chain carries TRBV9 and TRBJ2-5; 8 bases align to TRBD2. Sequencing was done on a sample of PBMCs. This chain's CDR3 is CASSLRGGGETQYF. DNA of the CDR3: TGTGCCAGCAGCCTTCGGGGCGGGGGGGAGACCCAGTACTTC.